This entry lists 2 T cell receptor beta chains sequenced from one sample in a study of OX40 agonist ivuxolimab in advanced cancers. Only in-frame clones appear in the TCRdb table, and some are missing; sequencing was by immunoSEQ multiplex PCR. The sample carries 100,000 or so clones, around 85% recorded once. Sequences were derived from CD4+ or CD8+ T cells sorted from blood, sampled in a trial of the OX40 agonist ivuxolimab. The receptor set was obtained from an adult with an advanced solid tumor such as melanoma, head and neck, liver or kidney cancer.

The CDR3 nucleotides read TGTGCCAGCAGTTACTCGACAGCGGGAGTGTCAGATACGCAGTATTTT. It encodes CASSYSTAGVSDTQYF. The V call is TRBV6-5, the J call TRBJ2-3; TRBD2 matches 8 bases. The CDR3 consists of 16 residues. Germline V gene lookup returns CDR1 MNHEY and CDR2 SVGAGI. V was clipped by 0 bases and J by 4 bases; unmatched bases: 6.

The chain joins TRBV5-1 to TRBJ2-1; 10 bases are a match to TRBD2. The CDR3 covers 17 residues. V gave up 3 bases and J gave up 8 bases; unmatched junction bases: 14. CDR1 SGHRS and CDR2 YFSETQ come from the germline V gene. The CDR3 here is CASSSKIAGGIGDEQFF. In DNA form, the CDR3 reads TGCGCCAGCAGCTCAAAGATAGCGGGAGGCATAGGGGATGAGCAGTTCTTC.